Below are 30 T cell receptor beta chains sequenced from a single sample in a study of early T cells in non-severe SARS-CoV-2 infection (TCRdb year 2021). Library generation was performed with 5' RACE. The sequencing machine was a NextSeq 500. TCRdb ran its own pipeline on the public reads, namely fastp trimming at Q25 and MiXCR clone calling, and kept in-frame beta chains. Each record represents a unique CDR3 protein, reported with the most common genes and DNA among its rows. For this sample there are 25,000 to 35,000 distinct CDR3 sequences; 4.5% to 6% appear just once. Roughly 5% of the sample is in the top ten clones. Sample: whole blood. These receptors were collected from an adult who was a healthcare worker with PCR-confirmed SARS-CoV-2 infection or an uninfected control (not recorded which).

This clonotype was counted many times. The chain recombines TRBV7-2 with TRBJ1-5, with a weak D call TRBD1 (6 bases). The CDR3 loop spans 16 amino acids. Trimming took 3 bases from V and 4 from J, leaving 16 bases between them. CDR1 SGHTA and CDR2 FQGNSA come from the germline V gene. The CDR3 spells CASSLVAGEGNQPQHF. The CDR3 DNA reads TGTGCCAGCAGCTTGGTAGCAGGGGAAGGAAATCAGCCCCAGCATTTT.

CDR3 sequence reads: CASSLGTLNEQFF. The CDR3 DNA reads as TGTGCCAGCAGCTTAGGGACTTTGAATGAGCAGTTCTTC. The J gene is TRBJ2-1, the V gene TRBV7-9; D is perhaps TRBD2 (5 bases). V was pared by 1 base and J by 7 bases, with 8 bases between. Germline V gene data show CDR1 as SEHNR and CDR2 as FQNEAQ (reference sequence). CDR3 length: 13 amino acids.

The rearrangement uses TRBV30 and TRBJ2-7, with D tentatively TRBD2 (6 bases). V shed 2 bases and J shed 4 bases, with 12 bases lying between them. The CDR3 runs to 13 residues. Germline loops: CDR1 GTSNPN, CDR2 SVGIG (reference sequence). The CDR3 reads CAWSRGALYEQYF. DNA of the CDR3: TGTGCCTGGAGTCGCGGGGCTCTGTACGAGCAGTACTTC.

This clonotype was seen many times. CDR3 loop: CASRDQPQHF. The CDR3, as DNA: TGTGCCAGCCGTGACCAGCCCCAGCATTTT. This chain uses TRBV21-1 with TRBJ1-5. TRBV21-1 is a documented pseudogene. The CDR3 covers 10 residues.

This clonotype was detected ten times or more. The rearrangement links TRBV11-2 to TRBJ2-5; D is unclear. This CDR3 is 12 amino acids long. The germline V and J ends were trimmed by 4 bases and 4 bases, with 7 bases remaining between them. The germline gives CDR1 SGHAT, CDR2 FQNNGV. Here the CDR3 reads CASSYPGETQYF. CDR3 coding DNA: TGTGCCAGCAGCTATCCAGGAGAGACCCAGTACTTC.

This clonotype was seen at least ten times. The chain links TRBV5-1 to TRBJ1-1; the D is unclear. CDR1 and CDR2 (germline): SGHRS, YFSETQ. Deletions cut 1 base from V and 2 bases from J, with 12 bases between. This CDR3 spans 15 amino acids. The CDR3 reads CASSLPTTLNTEAFF. CDR3 coding DNA: TGCGCCAGCAGCTTGCCTACAACCCTTAACACTGAAGCTTTCTTT.

There are many counts of this clonotype. The chain links TRBV4-3 to TRBJ1-2; TRBD1 matches 9 bases. CDR3 length: 16 residues. V was pared by 4 bases and J by 2 bases, with 8 bases of the junction left unmatched. Germline V gene sequence: CDR1 LGHNA, CDR2 YSLEER. The CDR3 spells CASSPAPGTGNYGYTF. CDR3 in DNA: TGCGCCAGCAGCCCCGCACCCGGGACAGGGAACTATGGCTACACCTTC.

This clonotype turned up a few times. The chain couples TRBV11-3 to TRBJ2-6; D is perhaps TRBD1 (5 bases). Germline loops: CDR1 SGHNT, CDR2 YENEEA. The length of the CDR3 is 14 residues. V was clipped by 5 bases and J by 4 bases, with 9 bases between them. The CDR3 reads CASSPGSGANVLTF. As DNA, the CDR3 is TGTGCCAGCAGCCCAGGGTCGGGGGCCAACGTCCTGACTTTC. Filled out from reference TRBV11-3 and TRBJ2-6, the complete variable domain reads EAGVVQSPRYKIIEKKQPVAFWCNPISGHNTLYWYLQNLGQGPELLIRYENEEAVDDSQLPKDRFSAERLKGVDSTLKIQPAELGDSAVYLCASSPGSGANVLTFGAGSRLTVL.

Ten or more counts support this clonotype. This chain links TRBV5-1 with TRBJ1-2; D ambiguous. V lost 4 bases and J lost 4, with 11 bases in between. The CDR3 sequence is 13 residues long. Germline loops: CDR1 SGHRS, CDR2 YFSETQ. The CDR3 nucleotides read TGCGCCAGCAGCCTGGACGTTGGCTATGGCTACACCTTC. Amino acid sequence: CASSLDVGYGYTF. The whole variable domain, filled in from reference TRBV5-1 and TRBJ1-2, reads KAGVTQTPRYLIKTRGQQVTLSCSPISGHRSVSWYQQTPGQGLQFLFEYFSETQRNKGNFPGRFSGRQFSNSRSEMNVSTLELGDSALYLCASSLDVGYGYTFGSGTRLTVV.

This chain uses TRBV19 with TRBJ1-2; unclear D gene. The CDR3 is 14 residues long. Trimming cost V 3 bases and J 4 bases, with 12 bases left between them. CDR1 is LNHDA and CDR2 is SQIVND in the germline V gene (reference sequence). Here the CDR3 reads CASSMSGELYGYTF. DNA for the CDR3: TGTGCCAGTAGTATGAGTGGGGAGCTCTATGGCTACACCTTC.

This clonotype was observed many times. The chain links TRBV9 to TRBJ2-1; 9 nucleotides agree with TRBD2. CDR1 SGDLS and CDR2 YYNGEE come from the germline V gene. CDR3 length: 15 amino acids. V shed 4 bases and J 6 bases; nucleotides not matched to a gene: 8. Written as DNA, the CDR3 is TGTGCCAGCAGCCTTCTAGGGACTAGCATCAATGAGCAGTTCTTC. Amino acids: CASSLLGTSINEQFF.

The sample holds many counts of this clonotype. The chain couples TRBV4-3 to TRBJ2-1, with 8 bases identical to TRBD2. CDR1 and CDR2 (germline): LGHNA, YSLEER. With 1 base clipped from V and 4 bases from J, the junction kept 3 bases outside the gene matches. The CDR3 contains 15 residues. The CDR3 sequence: CASSQGLASYNEQFF. The CDR3 nucleotides are TGCGCCAGCAGCCAAGGACTAGCGAGTTACAATGAGCAGTTCTTC.

This clonotype was seen ten or more times. The V and J genes are TRBV29-1 and TRBJ2-1; 7 positions match TRBD2. The V gene's germline CDR1 is SQVTM and CDR2 ANQGSEA. Germline trimming cut 6 bases from V and 4 bases from J; bases unmatched to any gene: 3. This CDR3 comprises 12 residues. The CDR3 protein is CSVKGLYNEQFF. As DNA, the CDR3 is TGCAGCGTCAAGGGACTATACAATGAGCAGTTCTTC.

This clonotype was detected only a few times. The chain carries TRBV7-8 and TRBJ1-6; D might be TRBD1 (5 bases). Per the germline V gene, CDR1 is SGHVS and CDR2 is FQNEAQ. V lost 1 base to trimming and J lost 7 bases, with 14 bases between them. This CDR3 region has 16 residues. The CDR3, as DNA: TGTGCCAGCAGCTTAGTGGGGGTACCCCTCAATTCACCCCTCCACTTT. Translating gives CASSLVGVPLNSPLHF.

The sample holds many counts of this clonotype. The chain couples TRBV2 to TRBJ2-3; 7 nucleotides align to TRBD2. The junction had 12 bases not matched to a gene; V was cut back by 8 bases and J by 1 base. CDR1 SNHLY and CDR2 FYNNEI come from the germline V gene. The CDR3 runs 16 residues. The DNA of the CDR3 is TGTGCCAGCGGGGGGGACGCGAGTAGGGGCACAGATACGCAGTATTTT. Translation: CASGGDASRGTDTQYF.

This clonotype was seen ten or more times. The chain employs TRBV7-2 and TRBJ2-5; a weak D match, TRBD2 (7 bases). The germline V gene encodes CDR1 SGHTA and CDR2 FQGNSA. V lost 5 bases, J lost 5 bases, and 24 bases lay in between. The CDR3 spans 17 residues. CDR3 region: CASSASLGGTKMETQYF. Here the CDR3 DNA reads TGTGCCAGCAGCGCAAGCTTGGGAGGGACAAAAATGGAGACCCAGTACTTC.

This clonotype was observed at least ten times. The gene calls are TRBV18 and TRBJ2-3; TRBD1 matches at 7 bases. The CDR3 length is 15 residues. CDR1 is KGHSH and CDR2 is LQKENI in the germline V gene. V shed 1 base and J 0 bases; nucleotides not matched to a gene: 1. CDR3 protein: CASSPQGASTDTQYF. In DNA form, the CDR3 reads TGTGCCAGCTCACCACAGGGGGCTAGCACAGATACGCAGTATTTT.

The CDR3 nucleotides are TGCGCCAGTCAAGACAGGGTTACCGGGGAGCTGTTTTTT. It yields the protein CASQDRVTGELFF. The rearrangement links TRBV10-1 to TRBJ2-2, with TRBD1 matching over 7 bases. Germline V gene data show CDR1 as WNHNN and CDR2 as SYGVQD (reference sequence). This CDR3 region has 13 residues. V shed 9 bases and J 5 bases; nucleotides not matched to a gene: 6.

This clonotype was seen repeatedly, ten times or more. The genes are TRBV2 and TRBJ2-7, with D unclear. Germline values: CDR1 SNHLY, CDR2 FYNNEI. This CDR3 comprises 13 residues. Deletions cut 0 bases from V and 7 bases from J, with 10 bases between. The CDR3 DNA reads TGTGCCAGCAGTGAAGCGCAAGTGGGGGAGCAGTACGTC. It yields the protein CASSEAQVGEQYV.

This clonotype was picked up many times. The chain combines TRBV6-5 with TRBJ2-6, with D unresolved. CDR1 is MNHEY, CDR2 SVGAGI, per germline. The V and J ends lost 1 base and 1 base respectively, with 5 bases between them. This CDR3 contains 15 residues. As DNA, the CDR3 is TGTGCCAGCAGTTACTTCGTGTCTGGGGCCAACGTCCTGACTTTC. Residues: CASSYFVSGANVLTF.

This clonotype was counted at least ten times. V and J are TRBV20-1 and TRBJ2-1; 10 nucleotides agree with TRBD2. Germline V gene sequence: CDR1 DFQATT, CDR2 SNEGSKA (reference sequence). The V segment lost 0 bases and the J segment 13 bases; nucleotides outside the gene matches: 12. This CDR3 contains 15 residues. CDR3 residues: CSARDSQREGPPQFF. CDR3 sequence (DNA): TGCAGTGCTAGAGATTCCCAGCGGGAGGGACCCCCACAGTTCTTC.

This clonotype was observed at least ten times. The chain links TRBV20-1 to TRBJ1-2, with D possibly TRBD1 on 5 matching bases. Germline lookup yields CDR1 DFQATT and CDR2 SNEGSKA (reference sequence). Trimming left V 6 bases short and J 6 bases short, with 14 bases between. The CDR3 totals 12 residues. CDR3: CSAARGEDGYTF. As DNA, the CDR3 is TGCAGTGCCGCCCGGGGGGAGGATGGCTACACCTTC.

This clonotype was picked up many times. This chain joins TRBV7-8 and TRBJ2-7, with TRBD1 matching 7 bases. Trimming removed 4 bases from V and 2 bases from J; junction bases left unmatched: 11. The germline V gene has CDR1 SGHVS and CDR2 FQNEAQ. CDR3 length equals 16 residues. The CDR3 coding sequence is TGTGCCAGCAGCTCCCAATTTATGACAGGGACCTACGAGCAGTACGTC. Its translation is CASSSQFMTGTYEQYV.

This clonotype showed up just a few times. The chain joins TRBV11-2 to TRBJ2-7, with D perhaps given as TRBD1 or TRBD2 (7 bases each). The CDR3 contains 15 residues. V lost 7 bases, J lost 4 bases, and 20 bases lay in between. Germline CDR1 and CDR2: SGHAT and FQNNGV. CDR3 amino acids: CASTPGGVRDYEQYV. CDR3 coding DNA: TGTGCCAGCACCCCAGGGGGGGTTAGGGATTACGAGCAGTACGTC.

This chain connects TRBV15 to TRBJ2-7; D might be TRBD1 (6 bases). Germline CDR1 reads LNHNV; CDR2 reads YYDKDF (reference sequence). Trimming shortened V by 7 bases and J by 5 bases, and 15 bases separated the two germline ends. The CDR3 length is 13 residues. CDR3 sequence: CATTQGYEDEQYF. In nucleotides, the CDR3 is TGTGCCACCACCCAGGGGTACGAAGACGAGCAGTACTTC.

This clonotype was seen repeatedly, ten times or more. This chain links TRBV27 with TRBJ1-6; TRBD1 is a possible D gene (6 bases). V was cut by 6 bases and J by 5 bases, with 11 bases left in between. The germline V gene encodes CDR1 MNHEY and CDR2 SMNVEV (reference sequence). The CDR3 sequence is 14 residues long. The CDR3 sequence: CASSLGQHNSPLHF. CDR3 nucleotide sequence: TGTGCCAGCAGCCTAGGACAGCATAATTCACCCCTCCACTTT.

The rearrangement uses TRBV5-1 and TRBJ2-7; a possible D gene is TRBD2 (5 bases). The CDR3 is made up of 15 amino acids. V was clipped by 3 bases and J by 2 bases, with 15 bases between them. CDR1 is SGHRS, CDR2 YFSETQ, per germline. DNA for the CDR3: TGCGCCAGCAGCTCGGGAAGTGGCAGAGCCTACGAGCAGTACTTC. The encoded protein is CASSSGSGRAYEQYF.

This clonotype was found many times. CDR3 bases: TGTGCCACCTCAACAAGCTCCTACAATGAGCAGTTCTTC. Translation: CATSTSSYNEQFF. The chain is built from TRBV19 and TRBJ2-1, with unresolved D. The CDR3 has 13 amino acids. Germline loops: CDR1 LNHDA, CDR2 SQIVND (reference sequence). Trimming removed 10 bases from V and 0 bases from J, with 10 bases in between.

This clonotype was counted a few times. This rearrangement joins TRBV6-1 to TRBJ1-5; D is ambiguous. The length of the CDR3 is 14 residues. Germline V CDR1 and CDR2: MNHNS, SASEGT. V was cut by 10 bases and J by 0 bases, with 13 bases left in between. CDR3 coding DNA: TGTGCCACGACCCCGGGAGATAGCAATCAGCCCCAGCATTTT. Translation gives CATTPGDSNQPQHF.

This clonotype was observed a handful of times. CDR3 in DNA: TGTGCCAGCAGCTTGTCCCGGGAGGTCACAGATACGCAGTATTTT. Translating gives CASSLSREVTDTQYF. This chain joins TRBV5-6 and TRBJ2-3; TRBD2 aligns across 7 bases. Germline V lookup: CDR1 SGHDT, CDR2 YYEEEE. There are 15 residues in the CDR3. With 1 base clipped from V and 2 bases from J, the junction kept 4 bases outside the gene matches.